This TCR beta chain is drawn from a study of T cells after somatic rescue of genetic block. Trimming removed 2 bases at V and 7 bases at J, with 6 bases between. CDR3 length equals 12 residues. Germline CDR1 reads MDHEN; CDR2 reads SYDVKM. On this clone itself: Other DNA sequences within the sample encode an identical CDR3.

Sequenced by immunoSEQ multiplex PCR; TCRdb stores in-frame clones only, minus some. The sample yields roughly 120,000 clones, about 90% seen once. The sample taken for sequencing was peripheral blood mononuclear cells (PBMCs). V gene TRBV28 combines with J gene TRBJ1-5; D might be TRBD1 (5 bases). The clonotype was recovered from a woman between 18 and 29 years old. In nucleotides, the CDR3 is TGTGCCAGCAGTTTACAGGGCCAGCCCCAGCATTTT. The encoded protein is CASSLQGQPQHF.